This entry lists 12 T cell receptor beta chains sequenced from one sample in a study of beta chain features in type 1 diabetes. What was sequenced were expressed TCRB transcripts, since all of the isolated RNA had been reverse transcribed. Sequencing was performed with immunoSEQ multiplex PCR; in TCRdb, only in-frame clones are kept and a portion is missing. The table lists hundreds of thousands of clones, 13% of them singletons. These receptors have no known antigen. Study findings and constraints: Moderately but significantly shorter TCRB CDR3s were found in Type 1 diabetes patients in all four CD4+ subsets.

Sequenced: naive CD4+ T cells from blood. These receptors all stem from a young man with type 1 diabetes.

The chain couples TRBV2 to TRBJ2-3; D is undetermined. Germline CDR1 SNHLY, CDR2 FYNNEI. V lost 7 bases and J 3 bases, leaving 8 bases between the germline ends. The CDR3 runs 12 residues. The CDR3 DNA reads TGTGCCAGCACTCCGGATACAGATACGCAGTATTTT. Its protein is CASTPDTDTQYF.

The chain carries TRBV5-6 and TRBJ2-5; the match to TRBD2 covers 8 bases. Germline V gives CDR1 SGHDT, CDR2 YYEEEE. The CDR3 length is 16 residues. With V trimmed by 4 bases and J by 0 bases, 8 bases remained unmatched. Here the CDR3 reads CASSPGSGVNQETQYF. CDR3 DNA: TGTGCCAGCAGCCCCGGTAGCGGGGTTAACCAAGAGACCCAGTACTTC.

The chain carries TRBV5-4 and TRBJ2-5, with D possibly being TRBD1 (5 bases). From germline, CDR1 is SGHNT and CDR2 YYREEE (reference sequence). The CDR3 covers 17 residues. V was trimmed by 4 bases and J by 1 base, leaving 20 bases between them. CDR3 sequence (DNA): TGTGCCAGCAGCCGAAGACAATTCCCAGGGATCCAAGAGACCCAGTACTTC. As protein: CASSRRQFPGIQETQYF.

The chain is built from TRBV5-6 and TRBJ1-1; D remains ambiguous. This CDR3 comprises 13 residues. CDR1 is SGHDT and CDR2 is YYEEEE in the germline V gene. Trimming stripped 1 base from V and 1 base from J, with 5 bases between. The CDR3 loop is CASSLSQNTEAFF. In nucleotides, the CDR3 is TGTGCCAGCAGCTTGTCCCAGAACACTGAAGCTTTCTTT.

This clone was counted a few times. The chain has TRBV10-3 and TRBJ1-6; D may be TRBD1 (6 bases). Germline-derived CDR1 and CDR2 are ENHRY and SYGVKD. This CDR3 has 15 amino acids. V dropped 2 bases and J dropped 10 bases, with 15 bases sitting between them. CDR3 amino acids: CAISEPAPGDSPLHF. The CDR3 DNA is TGTGCCATCAGTGAGCCAGCCCCAGGGGACTCACCCCTCCACTTT.

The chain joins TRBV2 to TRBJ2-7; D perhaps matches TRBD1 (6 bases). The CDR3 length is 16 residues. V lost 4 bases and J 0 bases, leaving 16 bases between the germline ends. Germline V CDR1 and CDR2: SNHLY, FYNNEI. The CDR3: CASSAWTVIPSYEQYF. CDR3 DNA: TGTGCCAGCAGTGCGTGGACAGTGATACCCTCCTACGAGCAGTACTTC.

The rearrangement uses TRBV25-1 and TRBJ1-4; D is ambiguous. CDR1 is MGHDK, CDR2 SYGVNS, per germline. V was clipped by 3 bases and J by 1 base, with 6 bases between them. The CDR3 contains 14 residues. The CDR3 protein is CASSDDKTNEKLFF. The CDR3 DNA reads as TGTGCCAGCAGTGACGATAAAACTAATGAAAAACTGTTTTTT.

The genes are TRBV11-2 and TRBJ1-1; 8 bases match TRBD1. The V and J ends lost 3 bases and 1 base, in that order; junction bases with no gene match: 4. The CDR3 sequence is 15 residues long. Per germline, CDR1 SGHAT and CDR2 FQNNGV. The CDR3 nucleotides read TGTGCCAGCAGCTTCAACACAGGGGGGAACACTGAAGCTTTCTTT. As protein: CASSFNTGGNTEAFF.

The CDR3 is CASSHPGGQPQHF. The CDR3 region has the DNA TGCGCCAGCAGCCACCCGGGGGGTCAGCCCCAGCATTTT. The chain is built from TRBV4-1 and TRBJ1-5; TRBD1 is a possible D gene (5 bases). V lost 3 bases, J lost 6 bases, and 9 bases lay in between. The CDR3 totals 13 residues. CDR1 and CDR2 from the germline V gene are MGHRA and YSYEKL.

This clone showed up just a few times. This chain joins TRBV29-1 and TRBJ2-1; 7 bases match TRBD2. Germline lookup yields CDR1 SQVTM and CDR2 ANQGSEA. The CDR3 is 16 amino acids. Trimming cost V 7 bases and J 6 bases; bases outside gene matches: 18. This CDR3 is CSAPSAGTTSSNEQFF. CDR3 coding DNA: TGCAGCGCCCCTTCAGCGGGGACTACCAGCAGCAATGAGCAGTTCTTC.

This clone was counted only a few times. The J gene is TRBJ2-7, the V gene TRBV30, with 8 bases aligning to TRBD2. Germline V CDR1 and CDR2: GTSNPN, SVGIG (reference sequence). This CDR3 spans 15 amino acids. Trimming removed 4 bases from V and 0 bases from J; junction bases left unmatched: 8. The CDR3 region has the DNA TGTGCCTGGACGGCGGGGGGCTCGAACTCCTACGAGCAGTACTTC. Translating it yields CAWTAGGSNSYEQYF.

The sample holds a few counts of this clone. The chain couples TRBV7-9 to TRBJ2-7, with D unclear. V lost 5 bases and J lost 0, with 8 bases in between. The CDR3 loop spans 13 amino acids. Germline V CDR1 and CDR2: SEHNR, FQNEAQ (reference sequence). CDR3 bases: TGTGCCAGCAGCGCCGAAATCTCCTACGAGCAGTACTTC. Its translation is CASSAEISYEQYF.